The clone carrying this T cell receptor (beta chain) has just a few counts. The antigen is not known. The study reverse transcribed the entire isolated RNA, so it sequenced expressed TCRB transcripts. Libraries were prepared by immunoSEQ multiplex PCR; TCRdb keeps only in-frame clonotypes and omits some of them. This table has approximately 300,000 clones, approximately 10% appearing once. The CDR3 totals 16 residues. Trimming cost V 6 bases and J 2 bases; bases outside gene matches: 8. CDR1 MDHEN and CDR2 SYDVKM come from the germline V gene. The sample comes from a study of beta chain features in type 1 diabetes. Findings and caveats of the study: Compared to healthy donors, patients appeared to have naive, central memory and Treg TCRB repertoires that were more alike.

The clonotype originates from a woman aged 30 to 39 in good health. This chain joins TRBV28 and TRBJ2-4, with 9 bases aligning to TRBD1. The sample consisted of naive CD4+ T cells from blood. The chain's CDR3 is CASSLQGALTKNIQYF. The DNA for the CDR3 is TGTGCCAGCAGCTTACAGGGGGCTTTAACCAAAAACATTCAGTACTTC.